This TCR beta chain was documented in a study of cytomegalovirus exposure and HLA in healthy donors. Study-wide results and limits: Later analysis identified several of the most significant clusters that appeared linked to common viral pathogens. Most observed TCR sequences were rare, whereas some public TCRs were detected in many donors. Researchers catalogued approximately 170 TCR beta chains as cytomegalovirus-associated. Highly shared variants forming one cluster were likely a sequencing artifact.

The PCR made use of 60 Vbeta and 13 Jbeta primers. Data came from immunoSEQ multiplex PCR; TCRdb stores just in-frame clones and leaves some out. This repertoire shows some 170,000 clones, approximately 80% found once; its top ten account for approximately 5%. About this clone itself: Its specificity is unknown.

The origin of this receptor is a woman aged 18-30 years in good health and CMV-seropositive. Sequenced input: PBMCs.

This chain's CDR3 is CASSSPRGQLLANYGYTF. In DNA form, the CDR3 reads TGTGCCAGCAGCTCGCCGAGGGGACAGTTATTAGCTAACTATGGCTACACCTTC. The chain recombines TRBV11-2 with TRBJ1-2; 7 nucleotides align to TRBD1. The CDR3 extends over 18 amino acids. The J segment lost 0 bases and the V segment lost 4 bases, leaving 14 bases of the junction unmatched. Looked up from germline, CDR1 is SGHAT and CDR2 is FQNNGV.